What follows are 15 T cell receptor beta chains derived from one specimen sequenced in a study of T cell responses to AZD1222 COVID-19 vaccine (dated by TCRdb to the early 2020s). The library was produced with the immunoSEQ multiplex PCR assay. In its TCRdb copy, this immuneACCESS table keeps in-frame sequences only and misses some clones. Where compared with another copy, unresolved V genes explain less than half of these, and the others have no known cause. This sample is represented by some 84,000 clones; roughly nine tenths of them were singletons. The ten largest clones capture under 14% of the sample. According to the study, the label for this sample's time point signals: about 28 days (+/-7) after the second vaccine dose. The starting material was peripheral blood, obtained 28 days after the second AZD1222 dose. Receptors originate from an adult who received the AZD1222 COVID-19 vaccine.

The chain is built from TRBV6-5 and TRBJ2-5; D unclear. The CDR3 has 13 amino acids. Germline-derived CDR1 and CDR2 are MNHEY and SVGAGI. The ends were cut back, 3 bases at V and 3 bases at J, with 8 bases in the middle. The CDR3 bases are TGTGCCAGCAGTTATTGGCAGAAAGAGACCCAGTACTTC. It specifies CASSYWQKETQYF.

The chain couples TRBV28 to TRBJ1-5; D remains ambiguous. CDR3 length: 14 residues. Per the germline V gene, CDR1 is MDHEN and CDR2 is SYDVKM. V dropped 1 base and J dropped 7 bases, with 11 bases sitting between them. CDR3: CASSLFSVGQPQHF. In DNA form, the CDR3 reads TGTGCCAGCAGTTTATTCTCGGTGGGCCAGCCCCAGCATTTT.

This clone was observed a handful of times. This rearrangement joins TRBV4-3 to TRBJ1-2; tentatively, D is TRBD1 (5 bases). The germline V and J ends were trimmed by 1 base and 6 bases, with 12 bases remaining between them. Germline V lookup: CDR1 LGHNA, CDR2 YSLEER. The CDR3 consists of 14 residues. The CDR3 DNA follows: TGCGCCAGCAGCCAAGGTTCGGGAGGGGATGGCTACACCTTC. It yields the protein CASSQGSGGDGYTF.

The chain has TRBV5-1 and TRBJ2-7; perhaps TRBD2 as D (6 bases). The CDR3 loop spans 15 amino acids. Germline-derived CDR1 and CDR2 are SGHRS and YFSETQ. Trimming stripped 2 bases from V and 0 bases from J, with 12 bases between. The CDR3 DNA reads as TGCGCCAGCAGCTTACAGACCGGGAGCTCCTACGAGCAGTACTTC. Its translation is CASSLQTGSSYEQYF.

The V call is TRBV19, the J call TRBJ2-2; D is perhaps TRBD2 (7 bases). Germline V lookup: CDR1 LNHDA, CDR2 SQIVND (reference sequence). Trimming took 5 bases from V and 2 from J, leaving 15 bases between them. The CDR3 is made up of 16 amino acids. CDR3 nucleotides: TGTGCCAGTAGTGTCCGGGGGGCCCTCAACACCGGGGAGCTGTTTTTT. Translating gives CASSVRGALNTGELFF.

The chain employs TRBV5-4 and TRBJ2-3; no clear D. Trimming left V 0 bases short and J 0 bases short, with 11 bases between. Germline assignment: CDR1 SGHNT and CDR2 YYREEE (reference sequence). The CDR3 loop spans 16 amino acids. The CDR3 DNA sequence: TGTGCCAGCAGCTTGGTTCTGTCGATTAGCACAGATACGCAGTATTTT. Its translation is CASSLVLSISTDTQYF.

For the CDR3, the DNA is TGTGCCAGTACCCCCGGGACAGTGAATCAGCCCCAGCATTTT. Translated: CASTPGTVNQPQHF. The chain has TRBV19 and TRBJ1-5; 7 positions match TRBD1. Germline-derived CDR1 and CDR2 are LNHDA and SQIVND (reference sequence). The CDR3 consists of 14 residues. V lost 7 bases and J lost 4; bases outside the gene matches: 7.

V gene TRBV15 combines with J gene TRBJ1-1; unclear D gene. The CDR3 totals 14 residues. Germline-derived CDR1 and CDR2 are LNHNV and YYDKDF (reference sequence). The ends were cut back, 7 bases at V and 5 bases at J, with 17 bases in the middle. As DNA, the CDR3 is TGTGCCACCAAAAGGGAGGGAACGGCGACTGAAGCTTTCTTT. Translation: CATKREGTATEAFF.

This clone was counted only a few times. The rearrangement uses TRBV7-9 and TRBJ2-7; D gene ambiguous. Germline CDR1 SEHNR, CDR2 FQNEAQ (reference sequence). With 5 bases removed from V and 1 base from J, the gap between germline ends came to 6 bases. The CDR3 covers 12 residues. Here the CDR3 reads CASSRQSYEQYF. The CDR3 nucleotides read TGTGCCAGCAGCCGACAATCCTACGAGCAGTACTTC.

The gene calls are TRBV29-1 and TRBJ1-2; D not certain. Germline V gives CDR1 SQVTM, CDR2 ANQGSEA. V lost 4 bases to trimming and J lost 4 bases, with 13 bases between them. The CDR3 covers 13 residues. CDR3 DNA sequence: TGCAGCGTTGCGGGCAGCCTCTTCTATGGCTACACCTTC. It translates to CSVAGSLFYGYTF. Combining the CDR3 with reference TRBV29-1 and TRBJ1-2 gives the whole variable domain SAVISQKPSRDICQRGTSLTIQCQVDSQVTMMFWYRQQPGQSLTLIATANQGSEATYESGFVIDKFPISRPNLTFSTLTVSNMSPEDSSIYLCSVAGSLFYGYTFGSGTRLTVV.

V and J are TRBV3-1 (or the pseudogene TRBV3-2) and TRBJ1-6; 7 nucleotides align to TRBD1. Germline V gene sequence: CDR1 LGHDT, CDR2 YNNKEL (reference sequence). With 4 bases clipped from V and 7 bases from J, the junction kept 10 bases outside the gene matches. CDR3 length: 16 residues. CDR3 in amino acids: CASSRTGEITNSPLHF. DNA for the CDR3: TGTGCCAGCAGCCGAACAGGGGAGATCACCAATTCACCCCTCCACTTT.

This sequence joins TRBV5-1 and TRBJ2-1; weak D call: TRBD1 (5 bases). The length of the CDR3 is 15 residues. Germline loops: CDR1 SGHRS, CDR2 YFSETQ. V was pared by 2 bases and J by 6 bases, with 15 bases between. CDR3 DNA: TGCGCCAGCAGCTTACAACTATGGGGCGCCAATGAGCAGTTCTTC. Protein product: CASSLQLWGANEQFF. The full variable domain, rest sourced from reference TRBV5-1 and TRBJ2-1, is KAGVTQTPRYLIKTRGQQVTLSCSPISGHRSVSWYQQTPGQGLQFLFEYFSETQRNKGNFPGRFSGRQFSNSRSEMNVSTLELGDSALYLCASSLQLWGANEQFFGPGTRLTVL.

The J gene is TRBJ1-2, the V gene TRBV5-1, with TRBD1 matching 8 bases. The germline V gene encodes CDR1 SGHRS and CDR2 YFSETQ. This CDR3 is built from 17 residues. The ends lost 0 bases at V and 4 bases at J; junction bases unmatched: 11. The CDR3 is CASSLEAGTGLGYGYTF. In DNA form, the CDR3 reads TGCGCCAGCAGCTTGGAAGCCGGGACAGGTTTGGGCTATGGCTACACCTTC. The entire variable domain, with the rest obtained from reference TRBV5-1 and TRBJ1-2, is as follows: KAGVTQTPRYLIKTRGQQVTLSCSPISGHRSVSWYQQTPGQGLQFLFEYFSETQRNKGNFPGRFSGRQFSNSRSEMNVSTLELGDSALYLCASSLEAGTGLGYGYTFGSGTRLTVV.

The chain recombines TRBV29-1 with TRBJ1-2, with D perhaps matching TRBD1 (5 bases). The V and J ends lost 3 bases and 5 bases respectively, with 28 bases between them. This CDR3 has 18 amino acids. Germline CDR1 reads SQVTM; CDR2 reads ANQGSEA. CDR3 DNA: TGCAGCGTTGACTATCGGGCAGGGCAGGAGAGTTTTGGGTATGGCTACACCTTC. It yields the protein CSVDYRAGQESFGYGYTF.

The J gene is TRBJ2-3, the V gene TRBV29-1; a weak D match, TRBD2 (5 bases). The V gene's germline CDR1 is SQVTM and CDR2 ANQGSEA. The CDR3 is 12 amino acids. The germline V and J ends were trimmed by 4 bases and 6 bases, with 11 bases remaining between them. The CDR3 DNA follows: TGCAGCGTTGGAGGCCCGGGGGATACGCAGTATTTT. It translates to CSVGGPGDTQYF.